The following is a T cell receptor beta chain sequence with its context. Its antigen remains unidentified. This sample was taken from a study of cytomegalovirus exposure and HLA in healthy donors. Study details: The Caucasian-associated ancestry cluster held about 80% of 350 to 450 genotyped donors.

13 Jbeta primers and 60 Vbeta primers were used for the PCR. Generated by immunoSEQ multiplex PCR, the TCRdb table keeps only in-frame clones and is missing some. The table records some 100,000 clones, about 75% of them present only once. Study observations and caveats: An ancestry cluster, one associated with Asian ancestry, reportedly showed fewer N-insertions than the approximately 700-donor mean in a later analysis. The CMV antigen specificity of a few CMV-associated chains was confirmed through in vitro analysis. A few V segments could not be told apart, such as TRBV6-2 and TRBV6-3, and were left out.

With 7 bases removed from V and 1 base from J, the gap between germline ends came to 11 bases. The germline CDR1 and CDR2 sequences are MNHEY and SMNVEV (reference sequence). This CDR3 has 14 residues. Sequencing was done on a sample of PBMCs. The rearrangement joins TRBV27 to TRBJ2-1; D is perhaps TRBD2 (5 bases). The TCR comes from a woman younger than 35 in good health and CMV-seropositive. In DNA form, the CDR3 reads TGTGCCAGCACACGGGATAGTTCCTACAATGAGCAGTTCTTC. Amino acid sequence: CASTRDSSYNEQFF.